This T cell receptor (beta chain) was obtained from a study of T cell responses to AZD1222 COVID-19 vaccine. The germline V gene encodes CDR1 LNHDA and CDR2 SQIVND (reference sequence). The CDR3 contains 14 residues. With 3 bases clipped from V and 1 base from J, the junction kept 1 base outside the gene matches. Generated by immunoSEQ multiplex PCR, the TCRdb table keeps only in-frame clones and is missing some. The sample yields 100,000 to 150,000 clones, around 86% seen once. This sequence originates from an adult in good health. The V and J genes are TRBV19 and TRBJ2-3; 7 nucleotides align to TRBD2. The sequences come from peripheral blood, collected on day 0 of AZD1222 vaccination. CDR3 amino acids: CASSIGGGTDTQYF. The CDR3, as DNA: TGTGCCAGTAGTATTGGGGGGGGCACAGATACGCAGTATTTT.